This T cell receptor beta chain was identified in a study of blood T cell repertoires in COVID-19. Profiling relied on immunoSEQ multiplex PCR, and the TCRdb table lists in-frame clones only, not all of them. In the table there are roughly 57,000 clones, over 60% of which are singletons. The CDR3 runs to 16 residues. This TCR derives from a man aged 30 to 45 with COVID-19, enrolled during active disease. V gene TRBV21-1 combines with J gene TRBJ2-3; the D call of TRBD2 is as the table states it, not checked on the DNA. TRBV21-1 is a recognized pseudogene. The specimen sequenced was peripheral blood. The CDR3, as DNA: TGTGCCAGCAGCAAGTGGACTAGCGGCCGCACAGATACGCAGTATTTT. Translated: CASSKWTSGRTDTQYF.